These 9 T cell receptor beta chains were sequenced from one sample in a study of blood T cell repertoires in COVID-19. Generated by immunoSEQ multiplex PCR, the TCRdb table keeps only in-frame clones and is missing some. Altogether about 150,000 clones are present, around 84% being singletons, with the ten largest covering roughly 1.7%. Material for sequencing was peripheral blood. These receptors were obtained from a man older than 75 with acute or convalescent COVID-19.

The chain uses TRBV7-6 and TRBJ2-1; TRBD1 aligns across 7 bases. CDR3 length: 16 residues. The J segment lost 3 bases and the V segment lost 5 bases, leaving 10 bases of the junction unmatched. Germline CDR1 and CDR2: SGHVS and FNYEAQ. The CDR3 region has the DNA TGTGCCAGCAGCCCGAAGGGACAGACCAACTACAATGAGCAGTTCTTC. This sequence encodes CASSPKGQTNYNEQFF.

The chain uses TRBV4-1 and TRBJ1-3; D perhaps matches TRBD1 (5 bases). V was shortened by 5 bases and J by 5 bases, with 10 bases between the two germline ends. CDR1 MGHRA and CDR2 YSYEKL come from the germline V gene. This CDR3 comprises 13 residues. The CDR3 is CASSFDRRNTIYF. In DNA, the CDR3 is TGCGCCAGCAGCTTCGACAGAAGAAACACCATATATTTT.

This clone was detected once. The chain is built from TRBV18 and TRBJ2-3, with D possibly matching TRBD2 (5 bases). Germline CDR1 is KGHSH and CDR2 is LQKENI. CDR3 length equals 15 residues. Trimming shortened V by 0 bases and J by 4 bases, and 11 bases separated the two germline ends. This CDR3 is CASSPPDGVADTQYF. The CDR3 DNA sequence: TGTGCCAGCTCACCACCGGACGGGGTTGCAGATACGCAGTATTTT.

V is TRBV3-1 (or the pseudogene TRBV3-2) and J is TRBJ2-3; 8 bases map to TRBD2. Germline loops: CDR1 LGHDT, CDR2 YNNKEL (reference sequence). V lost 3 bases, J lost 10 bases, and 6 bases stayed unmatched. The CDR3 length is 13 residues. In nucleotides, the CDR3 is TGTGCCAGCAGCCAGACCCCGGGACTAGCGCAGTATTTT. Amino acid sequence: CASSQTPGLAQYF.

The chain links TRBV7-2 to TRBJ1-5; D unclear. Germline CDR1 reads SGHTA; CDR2 reads FQGNSA. The CDR3 consists of 15 residues. V lost 1 base to trimming and J lost 1 base, with 8 bases between them. CDR3 amino acids: CASSLVGASNQPQHF. The CDR3 DNA reads as TGTGCCAGCAGCTTAGTGGGCGCCAGCAATCAGCCCCAGCATTTT.

The count of this clone is one. The rearrangement joins TRBV28 to TRBJ2-5; possible D gene TRBD2, 7 bases. Trimming took off 7 bases at V and 5 bases at J, with 14 bases between the two ends. This CDR3 has 13 amino acids. The germline gives CDR1 MDHEN, CDR2 SYDVKM. The CDR3 region has the DNA TGTGCCAGCATCTTGGGGGGGGCGGAGACCCAGTACTTC. Amino acid sequence: CASILGGAETQYF.

The genes are TRBV4-3 and TRBJ1-6; possible D gene TRBD1, 5 bases. Trimming cost V 0 bases and J 10 bases, with 13 bases left between them. The CDR3 is 15 amino acids. Germline CDR1 reads LGHNA; CDR2 reads YSLEER. CDR3 in amino acids: CASSQDFRGGSPLHF. Here the CDR3 DNA reads TGCGCCAGCAGCCAAGATTTTAGGGGAGGGTCACCCCTCCACTTT.

In DNA form, the CDR3 reads TGTGCCTGGGAGGGACAGGTGAACACTGAAGCTTTCTTT. Translating it yields CAWEGQVNTEAFF. This chain connects TRBV30 to TRBJ1-1; 8 bases are shared with TRBD1. The germline V gene has CDR1 GTSNPN and CDR2 SVGIG (reference sequence). After removal of 5 bases from V and 0 bases from J, the junction contained 2 bases not matched to a gene. CDR3 length: 13 amino acids.

The chain uses TRBV7-9 and TRBJ1-4; D unresolved. CDR3 size: 14 residues. The germline V gene has CDR1 SEHNR and CDR2 FQNEAQ (reference sequence). The V end lost 6 bases, the J end lost 7 bases, and 15 bases lay between the germline ends. The CDR3 loop is CASSRVSEGEKLFF. CDR3 in DNA: TGTGCCAGCAGTCGGGTCTCGGAGGGTGAAAAACTGTTTTTT.